The 13 T cell receptor beta chains reported below all come from one sample, sequenced in a study of blood T cell repertoires in COVID-19 (dated by TCRdb to 2018 to 2021). Library generation was performed with the immunoSEQ multiplex PCR assay. TCRdb obtained this table from immuneACCESS and retained in-frame rearrangements with V and J assigned. These tables miss some clones; where compared with another copy, unresolved V genes account for less than half of the shortfall, and the remainder is unexplained. In this sample the table shows a few hundred thousand clones, about nine tenths of which occur a single time. About 4% of the sample lies in the top ten. The material sequenced was peripheral blood. All receptors come from a man aged 60 to 75 who had recovered from COVID-19.

This sequence joins TRBV29-1 and TRBJ2-5; weak D call: TRBD2 (5 bases). The CDR3 covers 14 residues. V was clipped by 5 bases and J by 0 bases, with 13 bases between them. From germline, CDR1 is SQVTM and CDR2 ANQGSEA. CDR3 DNA: TGCAGCGTTTCCCCGGGGAGCCACCAAGAGACCCAGTACTTC. Its translation is CSVSPGSHQETQYF.

V is TRBV7-6 and J is TRBJ1-3; perhaps TRBD1 as D (6 bases). Trimming removed 5 bases from V and 6 bases from J, with 17 bases in between. From germline, CDR1 is SGHVS and CDR2 FNYEAQ. The CDR3 totals 15 residues. CDR3 protein: CASSRISGTPNTIYF. The CDR3 DNA reads TGTGCCAGCAGCAGAATTTCCGGGACACCAAACACCATATATTTT.

This chain uses TRBV4-1 with TRBJ2-4; 9 bases agree with TRBD2. There are 20 residues in the CDR3. The germline V gene has CDR1 MGHRA and CDR2 YSYEKL. V shed 0 bases and J 0 bases; nucleotides not matched to a gene: 12. The CDR3, as DNA: TGCGCCAGCAGCCAAGACGGGCTGGGGGCTAGCGGGGTAGCCAAAAACATTCAGTACTTC. Protein product: CASSQDGLGASGVAKNIQYF.

The J gene is TRBJ1-2, the V gene TRBV19, with 7 positions matching TRBD1. V lost 8 bases to trimming and J lost 3 bases; unmatched junction nucleotides: 15. Germline CDR1 and CDR2: LNHDA and SQIVND (reference sequence). The CDR3 loop spans 16 amino acids. The CDR3 protein is CASLAKRGRVDYGYTF. The DNA of the CDR3 is TGTGCCAGTCTAGCCAAAAGGGGGCGAGTCGACTATGGCTACACCTTC.

Details on this clone: One end of the junction does not line up with germline, which may come from a read error. The chain employs TRBV7-9 and TRBJ1-2; TRBD1 matches at 7 bases. The germline CDR1 and CDR2 sequences are SEHNR and FQNEAQ (reference sequence). The CDR3 length is 15 residues. CDR3 in amino acids: CASTLAGQENYGYTF. DNA for the CDR3: TGTGCCAGCACCTTAGCCGGACAGGAAAACTATGGCTACACCTTC.

The J gene is TRBJ2-7, the V gene TRBV4-2, with 7 bases lining up with TRBD2. The CDR3 has 15 residues. CDR1 is LGHNA and CDR2 is YNFKEQ in the germline V gene. Trimming removed 2 bases from V and 0 bases from J; junction bases left unmatched: 4. CDR3: CASSQTAGHSYEQYF. In DNA, the CDR3 is TGTGCCAGCAGCCAAACAGCGGGGCACTCCTACGAGCAGTACTTC.

The chain links TRBV30 to TRBJ1-3; a weak D match, TRBD1 (6 bases). The V gene's germline CDR1 is GTSNPN and CDR2 SVGIG (reference sequence). The CDR3 is 17 residues long. The CDR3 DNA is TGTGCTTCCAAGATGGACCAGGGGCTTGACTCTGGAAACACCATATATTTT. This translates into CASKMDQGLDSGNTIYF.

The chain couples TRBV10-3 to TRBJ1-1; 7 bases line up with TRBD1. CDR3 length: 12 amino acids. CDR1 ENHRY and CDR2 SYGVKD come from the germline V gene. V was clipped by 8 bases and J by 5 bases; unmatched bases: 5. The chain's CDR3 is CAIQGGGTEAFF. The CDR3 nucleotides read TGTGCCATCCAGGGGGGCGGAACTGAAGCTTTCTTT.

The J gene is TRBJ2-4, the V gene TRBV4-1, with TRBD2 matching 11 bases. V was pared by 7 bases and J by 3 bases, with 11 bases of the junction left unmatched. The CDR3 has 17 amino acids. The germline gives CDR1 MGHRA, CDR2 YSYEKL. DNA of the CDR3: TGCGCCAGCACCAAAGGGTTTCTAGCGGGGGGCAAAAACATTCAGTACTTC. It codes for CASTKGFLAGGKNIQYF.

The rearrangement links TRBV7-2 to TRBJ1-1; TRBD1 might be the D (6 bases). Germline values: CDR1 SGHTA, CDR2 FQGNSA. The V end was cut by 7 bases, the J end by 1 base, with 22 bases between. The CDR3 runs to 17 residues. The CDR3 DNA reads as TGTGCCAGCACCTCAGTCCCCGGGAGGGGGGAGAACACTGAAGCTTTCTTT. It yields the protein CASTSVPGRGENTEAFF.

This chain links TRBV24-1 with TRBJ2-3; D may be TRBD2 (6 bases). The germline V gene has CDR1 KGHDR and CDR2 SFDVKD. The CDR3 spans 15 residues. V lost 9 bases, J lost 2 bases, and 17 bases lay in between. CDR3 in amino acids: CATGGWGSITDTQYF. CDR3 in DNA: TGTGCCACCGGAGGGTGGGGGAGTATCACAGATACGCAGTATTTT.

The chain combines TRBV6-2 or TRBV6-3 with TRBJ2-6, with 9 nucleotides matching TRBD1. Germline lookup yields CDR1 MNHEY and CDR2 SVGEGT. This CDR3 comprises 17 residues. With V trimmed by 4 bases and J by 0 bases, 4 bases remained unmatched. The CDR3, as DNA: TGTGCCAGCAGTTTACAGGGGGCCCGCTCTGGGGCCAACGTCCTGACTTTC. This encodes CASSLQGARSGANVLTF.

The chain uses TRBV5-1 and TRBJ1-5; D possibly corresponds to TRBD1 (5 bases). Germline lookup yields CDR1 SGHRS and CDR2 YFSETQ. V lost 0 bases and J lost 5, with 9 bases in between. The CDR3 is 14 residues long. The CDR3 bases are TGCGCCAGCAGCTTGGAAGCAGGGTATCAGCCCCAGCATTTT. Amino acid sequence: CASSLEAGYQPQHF.